The 16 T cell receptor beta chains below come from one sample, sequenced in a study of T cell changes during pregnancy in multiple sclerosis. Produced via immunoSEQ multiplex PCR; TCRdb's table is partial and in-frame only. Of some 60,000 clones in the sample, about 89% are singletons; the top ten hold under 2%. The input for sequencing was peripheral blood, taken after pregnancy. The receptor source for this set is a female donor with multiple sclerosis, enrolled in a pregnancy study.

This clone has just one count. The chain joins TRBV18 to TRBJ2-1; TRBD2 matches at 8 bases. The V gene's germline CDR1 is KGHSH and CDR2 LQKENI. V trimming: 2 bases; J trimming: 4 bases; junction bases outside the gene matches: 4. This CDR3 contains 15 residues. As DNA, the CDR3 is TGTGCCAGCTCACCAGGGCGGGGGGCATACAATGAGCAGTTCTTC. It encodes CASSPGRGAYNEQFF.

The V call is TRBV10-3, the J call TRBJ1-4; TRBD1 matches 7 bases. V was pared by 3 bases and J by 6 bases, with 1 base of the junction left unmatched. The CDR3 consists of 13 residues. Looked up from germline, CDR1 is ENHRY and CDR2 is SYGVKD. CDR3 in amino acids: CAISDRGYEKLFF. CDR3 DNA: TGTGCCATCAGTGACAGGGGGTATGAAAAACTGTTTTTT.

The chain has TRBV6-1 and TRBJ1-4, with D possibly being TRBD1 (6 bases). From germline, CDR1 is MNHNS and CDR2 SASEGT. The CDR3 has 15 amino acids. The V end lost 1 base, the J end lost 7 bases, and 13 bases lay between the germline ends. This CDR3 reads CASSEGQGMGEKLFF. DNA of the CDR3: TGTGCCAGCAGTGAAGGGCAGGGGATGGGTGAAAAACTGTTTTTT.

The chain employs TRBV9 and TRBJ1-3; D not resolved. Germline V gives CDR1 SGDLS, CDR2 YYNGEE. Trimming removed 0 bases from V and 0 bases from J, with 7 bases in between. This CDR3 region has 15 residues. CDR3 coding DNA: TGTGCCAGCAGCGTAGGGAGGCCCTCTGGAAACACCATATATTTT. Its protein product is CASSVGRPSGNTIYF. The full variable domain, in which reference TRBV9 and TRBJ1-3 provide the parts outside the CDR3, is DSGVTQTPKHLITATGQRVTLRCSPRSGDLSVYWYQQSLDQGLQFLIQYYNGEERAKGNILERFSAQQFPDLHSELNLSSLELGDSALYFCASSVGRPSGNTIYFGEGSWLTVV.

J is TRBJ1-5 and V is TRBV27, with 7 bases matching TRBD1. Per the germline V gene, CDR1 is MNHEY and CDR2 is SMNVEV (reference sequence). This CDR3 region has 15 residues. V was pared by 6 bases and J by 3 bases, with 8 bases of the junction left unmatched. CDR3 residues: CASSPIGQVNQPQHF. DNA of the CDR3: TGTGCCAGCAGCCCGATCGGACAGGTCAATCAGCCCCAGCATTTT.

The V gene is TRBV11-2, the J gene TRBJ2-2; 8 bases line up with TRBD2. V gave up 3 bases and J gave up 5 bases; unmatched junction bases: 5. The CDR3 has 15 amino acids. Germline CDR1 SGHAT, CDR2 FQNNGV. The CDR3 protein is CASSLLAGFTGELFF. CDR3 in DNA: TGTGCCAGCAGCTTGTTAGCGGGGTTTACCGGGGAGCTGTTTTTT.

The chain joins TRBV28 to TRBJ2-1; tentative D call: TRBD2 (7 bases). The germline V gene encodes CDR1 MDHEN and CDR2 SYDVKM. Trimming took off 7 bases at V and 2 bases at J, with 12 bases between the two ends. The CDR3 length is 14 residues. CDR3 sequence (DNA): TGTGCCAGCAAAGGGGGGGGAACCTACAATGAGCAGTTCTTC. This codes for CASKGGGTYNEQFF.

The chain has TRBV29-1 and TRBJ1-2; TRBD1 agrees at 8 bases. This CDR3 contains 13 residues. CDR1 SQVTM and CDR2 ANQGSEA come from the germline V gene. Germline trimming cut 3 bases from V and 2 bases from J; bases unmatched to any gene: 2. CDR3 sequence (DNA): TGCAGCGTTGATGGACAGGGAAACTATGGCTACACCTTC. Its protein product is CSVDGQGNYGYTF.

The chain links TRBV6-4 to TRBJ2-2; 8 bases align to TRBD2. The CDR3 totals 16 residues. Trimming cost V 4 bases and J 4 bases; bases outside gene matches: 8. The germline CDR1 and CDR2 sequences are MRHNA and SNTAGT. The CDR3 region has the DNA TGTGCCAGCAGTGCCTCCTCCGGGACTAGCACCGGGGAGCTGTTTTTT. This encodes CASSASSGTSTGELFF.

The sample holds a few counts of this clone. The chain recombines TRBV30 with TRBJ1-1; D not resolved. V dropped 4 bases and J dropped 2 bases, with 8 bases sitting between them. The CDR3 is made up of 12 amino acids. CDR1 and CDR2 from the germline V gene are GTSNPN and SVGIG (reference sequence). The CDR3 loop is CAWMRGNTEAFF. The CDR3 DNA reads as TGTGCCTGGATGCGGGGAAACACTGAAGCTTTCTTT.

This chain joins TRBV13 and TRBJ2-1; tentatively, D is TRBD1 (5 bases). There are 17 residues in the CDR3. The germline gives CDR1 PRHDT, CDR2 FYEKMQ (reference sequence). Trimming removed 1 base from V and 0 bases from J, with 13 bases in between. The CDR3 spells CASSLEGESSSYNEQFF. The CDR3 bases are TGTGCCAGCAGCTTAGAAGGGGAATCATCCTCCTACAATGAGCAGTTCTTC.

The chain uses TRBV5-4 and TRBJ2-1, with a weak D call TRBD2 (6 bases). The germline CDR1 and CDR2 sequences are SGHNT and YYREEE (reference sequence). Between the trimmed V and J ends, which lost 4 bases and 10 bases, there was a span of 15 bases. There are 13 residues in the CDR3. The CDR3 DNA reads as TGTGCCAGCAGCAGGAAACTAGCTGGGGAGCAGTTCTTC. Translated: CASSRKLAGEQFF.

For this clone: One end of the junction varies from germline; a read error may be responsible. The V gene is TRBV7-7, the J gene TRBJ2-2; D possibly corresponds to TRBD2 (5 bases). The CDR3 totals 13 residues. From germline, CDR1 is SSHAT and CDR2 FNYEAQ (reference sequence). CDR3: CASSPTRNGELFF. The CDR3 DNA is TGTGCTAGCAGCCCTACTAGGAACGGGGAGCTGTTTTTT.

The rearrangement links TRBV7-8 to TRBJ2-5; 8 nucleotides align to TRBD1. Germline lookup yields CDR1 SGHVS and CDR2 FQNEAQ. V shed 7 bases, J shed 3 bases, and the junction held 10 bases outside the gene matches. The CDR3 has 15 residues. CDR3 residues: CASTGTGATEETQYF. The CDR3 nucleotides are TGTGCCAGCACAGGGACAGGCGCTACCGAAGAGACCCAGTACTTC.

The genes are TRBV5-6 and TRBJ1-1, with D possibly being TRBD1 (6 bases). This CDR3 is 14 amino acids long. Trimming pared 5 bases from V and 3 bases from J, leaving 14 bases between. Germline lookup yields CDR1 SGHDT and CDR2 YYEEEE. CDR3 in amino acids: CASSFYRVDTEAFF. CDR3 coding DNA: TGTGCCAGCAGTTTTTACAGGGTCGACACTGAAGCTTTCTTT. Based on the CDR3 plus reference TRBV5-6 and TRBJ1-1, the full variable domain is DAGVTQSPTHLIKTRGQQVTLRCSPKSGHDTVSWYQQALGQGPQFIFQYYEEEERQRGNFPDRFSGHQFPNYSSELNVNALLLGDSALYLCASSFYRVDTEAFFGQGTRLTVV.

The chain recombines TRBV14 with TRBJ2-3; tentative D call: TRBD1 (5 bases). In germline, CDR1 is SGHDN, CDR2 FVKESK. Trimming removed 1 base from V and 3 bases from J, with 20 bases in between. CDR3 length: 18 residues. As DNA, the CDR3 is TGTGCCAGCAGCCAAGTGTTATCTTGGGCAGGGCGGACAGATACGCAGTATTTT. Protein: CASSQVLSWAGRTDTQYF.